This T cell receptor beta chain was captured by sequencing in a study of shared T cell receptors in the human thymus. Clones were sequenced by immunoSEQ multiplex PCR, and TCRdb holds only the in-frame ones, with some missing. The sample records about 660,000 clones, roughly 88% being singletons. The V gene's germline CDR1 is ENHRY and CDR2 SYGVKD. V was shortened by 11 bases and J by 5 bases, with 19 bases between the two germline ends. CDR3 size: 13 residues. The same data also contributed to another study, on human thymus T cells.

The V call is TRBV10-3, the J call TRBJ2-7; tentatively, D is TRBD1 (5 bases). The clonotype originates from a boy under two years old with a congenital heart defect. Material for sequencing was thymocytes. CDR3 protein: CASGERGMNEQYF. The CDR3 nucleotides read TGTGCCTCGGGTGAAAGGGGAATGAACGAGCAGTACTTC.